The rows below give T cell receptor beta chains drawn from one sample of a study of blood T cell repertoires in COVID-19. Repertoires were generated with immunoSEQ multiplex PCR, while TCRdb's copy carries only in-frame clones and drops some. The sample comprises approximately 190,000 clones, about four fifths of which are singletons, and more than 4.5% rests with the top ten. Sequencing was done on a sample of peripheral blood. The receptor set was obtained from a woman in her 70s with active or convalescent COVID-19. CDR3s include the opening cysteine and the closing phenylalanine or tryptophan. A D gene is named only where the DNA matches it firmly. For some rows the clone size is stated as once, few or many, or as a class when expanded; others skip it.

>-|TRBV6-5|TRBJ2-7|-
CASLKGPRYEQYF
TGTGCCAGCCTCAAGGGGCCACGGTACGAGCAGTACTTC
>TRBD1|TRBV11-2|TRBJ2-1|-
CASSWGQAYNEQFF
TGTGCCAGCAGCTGGGGACAGGCATACAATGAGCAGTTCTTC
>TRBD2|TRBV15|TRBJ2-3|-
CATSKRKTSGNTDTQYF
TGTGCCACCAGCAAACGGAAGACTAGCGGGAACACAGATACGCAGTATTTT
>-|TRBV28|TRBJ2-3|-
CAASGSTDTQYF
TGTGCCGCCAGCGGGAGCACAGATACGCAGTATTTT
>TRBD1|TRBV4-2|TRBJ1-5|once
CASSQVITGGSSNQPQHF
TGTGCCAGCAGCCAAGTAATAACAGGGGGCAGTAGCAATCAGCCCCAGCATTTT
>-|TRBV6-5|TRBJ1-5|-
CASSYGRANQPQHF
TGTGCCAGCAGTTACGGCAGGGCTAATCAGCCCCAGCATTTT
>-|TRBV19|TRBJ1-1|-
CASSIGRVNTEAFF
TGTGCCAGTAGTATCGGCAGGGTGAACACTGAAGCTTTCTTT
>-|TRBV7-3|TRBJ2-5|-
CASSLTHQATETQYF
TGTGCCAGCAGCTTAACCCACCAGGCGACGGAGACCCAGTACTTC
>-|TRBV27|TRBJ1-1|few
CASSSLGSGNTEAFF
TGTGCCAGCAGTTCCCTAGGGAGTGGGAACACTGAAGCTTTCTTT
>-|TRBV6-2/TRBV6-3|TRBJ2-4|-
CASSLQAGAKNIQYF
TGTGCCAGCAGTCTACAAGCGGGAGCCAAAAACATTCAGTACTTC
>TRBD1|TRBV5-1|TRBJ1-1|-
CASSQDRVNTEAFF
TGCGCCAGCAGCCAGGACAGGGTCAACACTGAAGCTTTCTTT
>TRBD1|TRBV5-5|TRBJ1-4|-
CASSFKGARDNEKLFF
TGTGCCAGCAGCTTTAAGGGGGCCAGGGATAATGAAAAACTGTTTTTT